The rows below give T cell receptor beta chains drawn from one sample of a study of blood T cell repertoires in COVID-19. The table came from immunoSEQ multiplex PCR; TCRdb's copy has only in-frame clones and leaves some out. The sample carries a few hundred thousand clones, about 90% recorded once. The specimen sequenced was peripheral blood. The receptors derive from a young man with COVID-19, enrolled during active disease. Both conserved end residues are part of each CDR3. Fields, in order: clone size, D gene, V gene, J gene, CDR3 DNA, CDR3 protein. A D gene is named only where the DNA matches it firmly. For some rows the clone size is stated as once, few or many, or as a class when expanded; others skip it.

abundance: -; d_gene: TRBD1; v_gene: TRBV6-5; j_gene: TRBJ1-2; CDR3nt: TGTGCCAGCAGTTCCCAAGGGACAGGCTATGGCTACACCTTC; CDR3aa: CASSSQGTGYGYTF
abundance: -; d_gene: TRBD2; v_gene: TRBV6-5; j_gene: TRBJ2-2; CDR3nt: TGTGCCAGCTGGGATAGCGGGGGGACCGGGGAGCTGTTTTTT; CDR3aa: CASWDSGGTGELFF
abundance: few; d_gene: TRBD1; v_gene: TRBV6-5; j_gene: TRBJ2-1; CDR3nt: TGTGCCAGCAGCCTCGACAGGGGGACCAACAATGAGCAGTTCTTC; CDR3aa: CASSLDRGTNNEQFF
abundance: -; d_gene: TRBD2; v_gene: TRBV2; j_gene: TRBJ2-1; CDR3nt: TGTGCCAGCAGTGATAGACTAGCGGACTACAATGAGCAGTTCTTC; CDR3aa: CASSDRLADYNEQFF
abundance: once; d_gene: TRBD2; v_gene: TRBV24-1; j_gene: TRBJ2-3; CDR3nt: TGTGCCACCAGTGACCCTAGCGGGTACACAGATACGCAGTATTTT; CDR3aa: CATSDPSGYTDTQYF
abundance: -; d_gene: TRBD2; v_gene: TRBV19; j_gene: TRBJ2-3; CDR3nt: TGTGCCAGTAGTATGAGTAGCGGGAGTATCCATACGCAGTATTTT; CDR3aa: CASSMSSGSIHTQYF
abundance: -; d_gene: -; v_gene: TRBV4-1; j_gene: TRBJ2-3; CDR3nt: TGCGCCAGCAGCCAAAACGTCGGGATCCGCACAGATACGCAGTATTTT; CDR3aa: CASSQNVGIRTDTQYF
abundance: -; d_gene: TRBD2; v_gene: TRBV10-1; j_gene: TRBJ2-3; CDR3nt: TGCGCCAGCAGTGATGGACTAGCGGGGGCCACAGATACGCAGTATTTT; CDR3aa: CASSDGLAGATDTQYF
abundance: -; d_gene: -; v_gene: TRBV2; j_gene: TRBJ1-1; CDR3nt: TGTGCCAGCATGTGGGGGGTCGACACTGAAGCTTTCTTT; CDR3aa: CASMWGVDTEAFF
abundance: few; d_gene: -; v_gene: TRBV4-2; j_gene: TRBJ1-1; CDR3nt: TGTGCCAGCAGCCGGGGGGGATTCACTGAAGCTTTCTTT; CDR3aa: CASSRGGFTEAFF
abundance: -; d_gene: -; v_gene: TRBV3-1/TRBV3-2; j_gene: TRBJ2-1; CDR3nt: TGTGCCAGCAGTCCTTTAGATTCAGAGCAGTTCTTC; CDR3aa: CASSPLDSEQFF
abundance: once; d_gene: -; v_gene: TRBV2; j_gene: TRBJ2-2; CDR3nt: TGTGCCAGCACCCTCGAGGGACAAACGACCGGGGAGCTGTTTTTT; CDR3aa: CASTLEGQTTGELFF
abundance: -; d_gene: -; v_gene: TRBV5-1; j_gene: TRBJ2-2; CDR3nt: TGCGCCAGCAGCTTGGACAGGCTTACCGGGGAGCTGTTTTTT; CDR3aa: CASSLDRLTGELFF
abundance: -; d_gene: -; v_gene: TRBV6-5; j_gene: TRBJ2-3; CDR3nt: TGTGCCAGCAGTCCCAGGCGGGACACAGATACGCAGTATTTT; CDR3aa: CASSPRRDTDTQYF
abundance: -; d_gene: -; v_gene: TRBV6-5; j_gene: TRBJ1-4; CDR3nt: TGTGCCAGCAGTCGTACAGGGATTTCTAATGAAAAACTGTTTTTT; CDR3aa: CASSRTGISNEKLFF
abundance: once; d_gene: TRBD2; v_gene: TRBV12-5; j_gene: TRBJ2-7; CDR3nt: TGTGCTAGTGGATACCCTCGACTAGCGGGTTACTACGAGCGGTACTTC; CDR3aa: CASGYPRLAGYYERYF
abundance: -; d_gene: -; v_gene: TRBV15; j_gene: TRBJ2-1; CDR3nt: TGTGCCACCAGCAGAGATTTGAGGAGCTCCTACAATGAGCAGTTCTTC; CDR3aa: CATSRDLRSSYNEQFF
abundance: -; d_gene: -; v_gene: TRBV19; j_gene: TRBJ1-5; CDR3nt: TGTGCCAGCCAGGGAGGGGGGACGACCAATCAGCCCCAGCATTTT; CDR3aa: CASQGGGTTNQPQHF
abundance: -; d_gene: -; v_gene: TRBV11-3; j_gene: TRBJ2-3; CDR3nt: TGTGCCAGCAGCTTCGGCGGCTCTAGCACAGATACGCAGTATTTT; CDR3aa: CASSFGGSSTDTQYF
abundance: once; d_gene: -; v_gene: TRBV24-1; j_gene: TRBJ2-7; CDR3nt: TGTGCCACCAGTCGTAGCGGCTACGAGCAGTACTTC; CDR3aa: CATSRSGYEQYF
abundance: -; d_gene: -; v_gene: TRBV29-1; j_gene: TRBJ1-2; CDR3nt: TGCAGCGTTGAACGGGGGAATAACTATGGCTACACCTTC; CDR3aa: CSVERGNNYGYTF
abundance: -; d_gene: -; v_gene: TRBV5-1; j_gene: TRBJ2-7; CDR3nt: TGCGCCAGCAGCAACGGGGCCTACGAGCAGTACTTC; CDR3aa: CASSNGAYEQYF
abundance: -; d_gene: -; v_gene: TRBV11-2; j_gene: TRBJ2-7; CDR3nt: TGTGCCAGCTCCCGGGTGACAGGGACTCACGAGCAGTACTTC; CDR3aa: CASSRVTGTHEQYF
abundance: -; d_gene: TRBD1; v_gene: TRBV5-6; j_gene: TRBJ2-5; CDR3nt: TGTGCCAGCAGCAGGAGAACAGGGGAAGAGACCCAGTACTTC; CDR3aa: CASSRRTGEETQYF
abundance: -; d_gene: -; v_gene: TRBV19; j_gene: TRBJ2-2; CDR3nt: TGTGCCAGTAGTATTACCCTAGCTTACACCGGGGAGCTGTTTTTT; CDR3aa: CASSITLAYTGELFF
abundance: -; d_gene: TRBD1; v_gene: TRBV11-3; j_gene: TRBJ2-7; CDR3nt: TGTGCCAGCAGCGCCCGGGACAGGCCCTACGAGCAGTACTTC; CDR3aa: CASSARDRPYEQYF
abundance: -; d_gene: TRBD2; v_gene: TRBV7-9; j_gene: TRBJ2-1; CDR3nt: TGTGCCAGCAGCTTAGTGACAGCGGGGGGTGAGCAGTTCTTC; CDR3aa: CASSLVTAGGEQFF
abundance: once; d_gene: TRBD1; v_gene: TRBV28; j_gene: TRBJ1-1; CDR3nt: TGTGCCAGCAGTACACCGGACAGGGGCGGTGAAGCTTTCTTT; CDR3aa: CASSTPDRGGEAFF
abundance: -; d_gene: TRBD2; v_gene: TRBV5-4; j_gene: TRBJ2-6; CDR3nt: TGTGCCAGCAGCTTCCTAGCGGGTAGCTCTGGGGCCAACGTCCTGACTTTC; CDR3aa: CASSFLAGSSGANVLTF
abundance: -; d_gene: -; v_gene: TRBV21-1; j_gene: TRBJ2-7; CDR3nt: TGTGCCAGCAGCCCCGAGGACAGCCTCTACGAGCAGTACTTC; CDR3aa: CASSPEDSLYEQYF
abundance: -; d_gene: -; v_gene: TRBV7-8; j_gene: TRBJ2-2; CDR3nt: TGTGCCAGCAGCGCAACAGGGATACCCGGGGAGCTGTTTTTT; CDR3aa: CASSATGIPGELFF
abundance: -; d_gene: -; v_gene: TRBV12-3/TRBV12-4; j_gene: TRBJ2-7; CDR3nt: TGTGCCAGCAGTTTCGGGGGTAACGAGCAGTACTTC; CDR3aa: CASSFGGNEQYF
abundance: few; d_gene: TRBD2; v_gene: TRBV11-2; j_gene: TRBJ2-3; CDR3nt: TGTGCCAGCAGCTCCGCGACTAGCGGGAAGGATACGCAGTATTTT; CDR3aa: CASSSATSGKDTQYF
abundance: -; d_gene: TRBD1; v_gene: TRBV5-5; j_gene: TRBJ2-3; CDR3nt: TGTGCCAGTGATCCCGGGACAGGGGTTGATACGCAGTATTTT; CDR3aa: CASDPGTGVDTQYF
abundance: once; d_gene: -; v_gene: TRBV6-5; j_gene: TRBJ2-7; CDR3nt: TGTGCCAGCAGAACAACTAGTTCGGGGTTTGAGGAGCAGTACTTC; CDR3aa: CASRTTSSGFEEQYF
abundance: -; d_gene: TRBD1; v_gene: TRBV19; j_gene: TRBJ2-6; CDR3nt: TGTGCCAGCCACCGGGACAGGGGAGCTGGGGCCAACGTCCTGACTTTC; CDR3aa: CASHRDRGAGANVLTF
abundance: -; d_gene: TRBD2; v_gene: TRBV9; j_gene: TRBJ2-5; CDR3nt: TGTGCCAGCAGCGTAGAGGGACTAGCGGGAAATGTGGAGACCCAGTACTTC; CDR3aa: CASSVEGLAGNVETQYF
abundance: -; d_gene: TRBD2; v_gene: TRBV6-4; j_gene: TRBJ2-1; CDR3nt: TGTGCCAGCAGCCCCTCTAGCGGGAGGGCCGCTGAGCAGTTCTTC; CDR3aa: CASSPSSGRAAEQFF
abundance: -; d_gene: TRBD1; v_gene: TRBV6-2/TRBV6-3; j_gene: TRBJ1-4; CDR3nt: TGTGCCAGCAGTGCCCCTCGGACAACAGGGGGAAATGAAAAACTGTTTTTT; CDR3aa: CASSAPRTTGGNEKLFF
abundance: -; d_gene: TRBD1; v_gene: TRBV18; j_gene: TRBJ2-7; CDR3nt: TGTGCCAGCTCACCCGGGACAGGGTACCACGAGCAGTACTTC; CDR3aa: CASSPGTGYHEQYF
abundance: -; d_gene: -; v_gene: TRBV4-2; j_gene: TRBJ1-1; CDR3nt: TGTGCCAGCAGCCCACTGACAGACAACACTGAAGCTTTCTTT; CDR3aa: CASSPLTDNTEAFF
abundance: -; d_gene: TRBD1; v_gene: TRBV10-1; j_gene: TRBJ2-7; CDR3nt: TGCGCCAGCAGTGAGAGACCCTTCGACAGGGCCCGAGGGGTAGCTTACGAGCAGTACTTC; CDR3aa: CASSERPFDRARGVAYEQYF
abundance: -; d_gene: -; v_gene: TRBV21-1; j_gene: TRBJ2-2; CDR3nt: TGTGCCAGCAGCAAGGGGACTAGCGGGGGATGCGGGGAGCTGTTTTTT; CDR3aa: CASSKGTSGGCGELFF
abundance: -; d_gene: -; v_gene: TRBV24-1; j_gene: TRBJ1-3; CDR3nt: TGTGCCACCAGTGAATCGGGGCAGGGGGGAAACACCATATATTTT; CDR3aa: CATSESGQGGNTIYF
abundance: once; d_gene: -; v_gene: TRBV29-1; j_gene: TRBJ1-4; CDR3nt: TGCAGCGCTATGTGGGGGGGGGCGACTAATGAAAAACTGTTTTTT; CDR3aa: CSAMWGGATNEKLFF
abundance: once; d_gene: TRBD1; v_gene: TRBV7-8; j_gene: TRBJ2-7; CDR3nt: TGTGCCAGCAGCTTTGGGACAGGGGGCTCCTACGAGCAGTACTTC; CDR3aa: CASSFGTGGSYEQYF
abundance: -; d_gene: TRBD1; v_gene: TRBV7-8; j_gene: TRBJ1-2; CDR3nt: TGTGCCAGCAGCTTCGGCAGGGGGAATGGCTACACCTTC; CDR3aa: CASSFGRGNGYTF
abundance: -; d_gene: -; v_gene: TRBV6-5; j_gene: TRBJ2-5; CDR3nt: TGTGCCAGCAGTTCGACTAGACAAGAGACCCAGTACTTC; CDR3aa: CASSSTRQETQYF
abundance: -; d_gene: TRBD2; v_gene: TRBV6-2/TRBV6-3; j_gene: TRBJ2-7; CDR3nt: TGTGCCAGCAGTTACTTACTAGCGGGAGGACCAGACTTC; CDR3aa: CASSYLLAGGPDF
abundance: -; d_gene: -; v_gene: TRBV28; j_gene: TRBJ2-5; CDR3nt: TGTGCCAGCAGTGTTTCGGTGCGGACCCAGTACTTC; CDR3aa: CASSVSVRTQYF
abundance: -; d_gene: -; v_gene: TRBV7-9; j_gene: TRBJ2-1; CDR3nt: TGTGCCAGCAGCTTAGCTAGCTCGGAAGGGGATGAGCAGTTCTTC; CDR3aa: CASSLASSEGDEQFF
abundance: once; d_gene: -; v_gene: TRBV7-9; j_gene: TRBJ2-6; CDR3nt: TGTGCCAGCAGCATGCGTGAGCGAGGGGCCAACGTCCTGACTTTC; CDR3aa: CASSMRERGANVLTF
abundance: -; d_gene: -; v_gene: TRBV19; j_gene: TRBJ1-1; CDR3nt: TGTGCCACCCTCTCCGGTGGCACTGAAGCTTTCTTT; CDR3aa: CATLSGGTEAFF